This T cell receptor beta chain was identified in a study of glioma-infiltrating T cells. General study points: Gliomas, especially low-grade, showed above-expected tissue-blood divergence; non-neoplastic patients showed below.

Turning to this clonotype: Its target is unknown.

J was trimmed by 11 bases and V by 0 bases; bases with no gene match: 15. The germline CDR1 and CDR2 sequences are SGHDN and FVKESK. This CDR3 comprises 16 residues. Using RNA template, CDR3s of TCR alpha and beta were amplified with iRepertoire arm-PCR. TCRdb re-derived calls from the multiplex PCR reads in MiXCR, one entry per CDR3 protein. The sample holds about 89,000 distinct CDR3 sequences, around a quarter seen once. The source of this sequence is a human donor with low-grade glioma or glioblastoma, undergoing nonglioma brain surgery, or in good health (not recorded which). The chain joins TRBV14 to TRBJ1-2, with TRBD1 matching over 7 bases. The sequenced sample was glioma tissue, nonneoplastic brain tissue, or PBMCs (not recorded which). The CDR3 reads CASSQDYPRQGSSYTF. DNA for the CDR3: TGTGCCAGCAGCCAAGATTATCCGAGACAGGGTTCTTCTTACACCTTC.